This T cell receptor (beta chain) is drawn from a study of Ad26.COV2.S vaccination and SARS-CoV-2 variants. Sequencing used immunoSEQ multiplex PCR; TCRdb keeps in-frame clones, though not all of them. The sample has more than 150,000 clones; roughly 89% are singletons. Points from the study as a whole: Analyses of TCR breadth and depth may have underestimated total T cell responses. Vaccine recipients and placebo recipients showed similar non-spike TCR breadth.

On this clone itself: What it recognizes is unknown.

The CDR3 has 16 amino acids. V lost 6 bases to trimming and J lost 1 base, with 16 bases between them. Germline values: CDR1 MDHEN, CDR2 SYDVKM. The source of this sequence is a human donor who had recovered from COVID-19. The J gene is TRBJ1-5, the V gene TRBV28; a possible D gene is TRBD1 (6 bases). This specimen consisted of peripheral blood, obtained after recovery from COVID-19. The CDR3 here is CASRGGRGISNQPQHF. The CDR3 nucleotides read TGTGCCAGCAGGGGGGGGCGAGGAATAAGCAATCAGCCCCAGCATTTT. Based on the CDR3 plus reference TRBV28 and TRBJ1-5, the full variable domain is DVKVTQSSRYLVKRTGEKVFLECVQDMDHENMFWYRQDPGLGLRLIYFSYDVKMKEKGDIPEGYSVSREKKERFSLILESASTNQTSMYLCASRGGRGISNQPQHFGDGTRLSIL.